The next 18 T cell receptor beta chains were all read from a single sample in a study of blood T cells in healthy people across ages. Using a J-beta primer mix together with a sample-barcoded 5' primer, a second PCR was run for about 6 to 11 cycles. MiXCR was run by TCRdb on the 5' RACE reads, yielding one entry per CDR3 protein. Here the sample spans 1.5 million to 2 million distinct CDR3 sequences, 40% to 55% being singletons. Sequences were obtained from blood. The receptors stem from a woman aged 40 to 49 in good health.

V and J are TRBV6-7 and TRBJ2-3, with D perhaps given as TRBD1 or TRBD2 (5 bases each). TRBV6-7 is known as an ORF, though its function is uncertain. Deletions cut 10 bases from V and 0 bases from J, with 20 bases between. The CDR3 runs 16 residues. CDR3 residues: CATTGGQGDSTDTQYF. CDR3 DNA sequence: TGTGCCACCACAGGCGGGCAGGGCGATAGCACAGATACGCAGTATTTT.

The chain has TRBV12-3 or TRBV12-4 and TRBJ1-2; D unclear. This CDR3 contains 15 residues. V was shortened by 6 bases and J by 5 bases, with 19 bases between the two germline ends. The CDR3, as DNA: TGTGCCAGCAGGGCCCGGGCCAATCAATTTTATGGCTACACCTTC. Encoded protein: CASRARANQFYGYTF.

This chain links TRBV14 with TRBJ2-5, with D perhaps given as TRBD1 or TRBD2 (5 bases each). The DNA end favors TRBJ2-7, so the J call may be wrong. The CDR3 is made up of 16 amino acids. Per the germline V gene, CDR1 is SGHDN and CDR2 is FVKESK. The CDR3 loop is CASSQDLGRDVYEQYF. The CDR3 region has the DNA TGTGCCAGCAGCCAAGATCTAGGCAGGGACGTCTACGAGCAGTACTTC.

Details on this clonotype: A much larger clone differs by one base, so this may be a read error. The chain carries TRBV7-2 and TRBJ1-6; TRBD1 matches 8 bases. CDR1 SGHTA and CDR2 FQGNSA come from the germline V gene. The CDR3 extends over 16 amino acids. CDR3 DNA sequence: TGTGCCAGCAGCTCGCAGGGGGCCTCCTATTATTCACCCCTCCACTTT. Translating gives CASSSQGASYYSPLHF.

This clonotype has a handful of counts. V gene TRBV20-1 combines with J gene TRBJ2-1; unclear D gene. Trimming took off 4 bases at V and 6 bases at J, with 10 bases between the two ends. Germline values: CDR1 DFQATT, CDR2 SNEGSKA (reference sequence). CDR3 length equals 12 residues. The CDR3 DNA reads TGCAGTGCTAAGGTACAAGTCAATGAGCAGTTCTTC. Translating it yields CSAKVQVNEQFF.

This clonotype was detected a few times. The junction and the germline gene differ at one end; a read error may be behind it. V and J are TRBV12-3 or TRBV12-4 and TRBJ2-3, with D tentatively TRBD2 (5 bases). The CDR3 has 16 amino acids. Written as DNA, the CDR3 is TGTGCCAGCAGTTTGATAGGAGGACTCAGCACAGATACGCAGTATTTC. Its protein product is CASSLIGGLSTDTQYF.

V gene TRBV3-1 combines with J gene TRBJ1-1; D is possibly TRBD1 (6 bases). The V gene lost 2 bases and the J gene lost 10 bases, with 23 bases spanning the gap. The germline gives CDR1 LGHDT, CDR2 YNNKEL (reference sequence). This CDR3 contains 16 residues. The CDR3 spells CASSQRGAPRETTAFF. The CDR3 DNA sequence: TGTGCCAGCAGCCAAAGGGGGGCGCCGAGGGAAACGACAGCTTTCTTT.

This clonotype was seen a handful of times. The rearrangement uses TRBV4-3 and TRBJ2-5; tentatively, D is TRBD1 (5 bases). With 0 bases removed from V and 2 bases from J, the gap between germline ends came to 25 bases. Germline V CDR1 and CDR2: LGHNA, YSLEER. CDR3 length: 20 amino acids. CDR3 residues: CASSQEWTSWTSPHQETQYF. CDR3 nucleotides: TGCGCCAGCAGCCAAGAATGGACATCCTGGACCAGCCCCCATCAAGAGACCCAGTACTTC.

The V gene is TRBV5-1, the J gene TRBJ2-7, with TRBD2 matching 9 bases. Germline V gives CDR1 SGHRS, CDR2 YFSETQ. The CDR3 is made up of 14 amino acids. The V and J ends lost 4 bases and 7 bases, in that order; junction bases with no gene match: 9. The CDR3 loop is CASSLRTSASEQYF. The CDR3 DNA is TGCGCCAGCAGCCTACGGACTAGCGCCTCGGAGCAGTACTTC.

The V call is TRBV6-1, the J call TRBJ2-1; TRBD2 aligns across 15 bases. CDR3 length equals 17 residues. V was clipped by 6 bases and J by 4 bases; unmatched bases: 7. Per germline, CDR1 MNHNS and CDR2 SASEGT. In DNA, the CDR3 is TGTGCCAGCAGGCCGGGACTAGCGGGGGGTCTATACAATGAGCAGTTCTTC. Protein product: CASRPGLAGGLYNEQFF.

On this clonotype itself: A much larger clone sits a single nucleotide away, making a read error possible. V and J are TRBV11-1 and TRBJ2-7, with D perhaps TRBD1 or TRBD2 (5 bases each). Germline loops: CDR1 SGHAT, CDR2 FQDESV (reference sequence). The CDR3 length is 16 residues. The CDR3 loop reads CASSPGPSRSEETQNF. The DNA of the CDR3 is TGTGCCAGCAGCCCGGGGCCCTCCCGATCGGAAGAGACCCAGAACTTC.

This clonotype was observed a single time. The chain is built from TRBV5-1 and TRBJ2-1; D is perhaps TRBD1 (5 bases). CDR1 SGHRS and CDR2 YFSETQ come from the germline V gene. The CDR3 spans 13 residues. Trimming cost V 4 bases and J 6 bases, with 11 bases left between them. The CDR3 region has the DNA TGCGCCAGCAGCCCCGACAGTGGCAATGAGCAGTTCTTC. This gives the protein CASSPDSGNEQFF.

Only one count was recorded for this clonotype. This chain links TRBV20-1 with TRBJ1-6; 7 bases align to TRBD1. Germline trimming cut 6 bases from V and 10 bases from J; bases unmatched to any gene: 15. CDR3 size: 15 residues. Germline CDR1 and CDR2: DFQATT and SNEGSKA (reference sequence). Here the CDR3 DNA reads TGCAGTGCCATTCTCAGGGGGAAGTTCTACTCACCCCTCCACTTT. It encodes CSAILRGKFYSPLHF.

This rearrangement joins TRBV12-3 or TRBV12-4 to TRBJ2-1; 7 bases align to TRBD1. The CDR3 is 15 amino acids. V shed 6 bases, J shed 7 bases, and the junction held 12 bases outside the gene matches. CDR3 sequence: CASSYTTQGVNEQFF. For the CDR3, the DNA is TGTGCCAGCAGCTACACAACTCAGGGGGTAAATGAGCAGTTCTTC.

The gene calls are TRBV6-5 and TRBJ2-1; D is uncertain. The V gene lost 0 bases and the J gene lost 10 bases, with 7 bases spanning the gap. The CDR3 contains 12 residues. Germline assignment: CDR1 MNHEY and CDR2 SVGAGI. The CDR3 reads CASSYSQEEQFF. For the CDR3, the DNA is TGTGCCAGCAGTTACTCCCAGGAGGAGCAGTTCTTC.

J is TRBJ2-7 and V is TRBV10-3; 8 positions agree with TRBD1. This CDR3 contains 15 residues. Germline values: CDR1 ENHRY, CDR2 SYGVKD. With 7 bases clipped from V and 1 base from J, the junction kept 9 bases outside the gene matches. CDR3 sequence reads: CAIMRGQAASYEQYF. The CDR3, as DNA: TGTGCCATCATGAGGGGACAGGCGGCTTCCTACGAGCAGTACTTC.

CDR3 coding DNA: TGTGCCAGCAGCTCAATTCGCCGCAGCTATGGCTACACCTTC. Protein sequence: CASSSIRRSYGYTF. The chain joins TRBV7-8 to TRBJ1-2; D is unresolved. The CDR3 length is 14 residues. From germline, CDR1 is SGHVS and CDR2 FQNEAQ. V shed 4 bases and J shed 4 bases, with 13 bases lying between them.

This clonotype was found a few times. The J gene is TRBJ2-5, the V gene TRBV27; possible D gene TRBD1, 5 bases. Germline V lookup: CDR1 MNHEY, CDR2 SMNVEV (reference sequence). V was pared by 6 bases and J by 5 bases, with 16 bases between. The CDR3 consists of 14 residues. The CDR3 DNA is TGTGCCAGCAGCACAGGCCCTGTTGGCGAGACCCAGTACTTC. Protein sequence: CASSTGPVGETQYF.